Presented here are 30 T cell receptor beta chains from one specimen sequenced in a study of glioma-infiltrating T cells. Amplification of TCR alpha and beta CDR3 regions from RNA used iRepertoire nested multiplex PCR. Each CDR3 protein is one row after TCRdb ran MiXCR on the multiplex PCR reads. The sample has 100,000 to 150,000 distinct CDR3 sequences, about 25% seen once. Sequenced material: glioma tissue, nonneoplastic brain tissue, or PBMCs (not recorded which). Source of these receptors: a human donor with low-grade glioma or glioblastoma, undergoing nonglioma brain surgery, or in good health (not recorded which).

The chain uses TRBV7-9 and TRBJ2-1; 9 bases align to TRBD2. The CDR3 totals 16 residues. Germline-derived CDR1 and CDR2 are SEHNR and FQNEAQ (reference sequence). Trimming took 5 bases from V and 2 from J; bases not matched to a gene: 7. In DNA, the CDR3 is TGTGCCAGCAGCCCTTTAGCGGGGGTTCCCTACAATGAGCAGTTCTTC. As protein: CASSPLAGVPYNEQFF.

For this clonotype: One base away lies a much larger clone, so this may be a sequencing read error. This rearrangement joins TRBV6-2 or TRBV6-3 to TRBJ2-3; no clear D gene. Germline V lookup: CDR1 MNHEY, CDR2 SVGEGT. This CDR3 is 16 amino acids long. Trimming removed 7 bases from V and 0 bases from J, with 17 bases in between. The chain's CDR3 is CASTQSVAPSTDTQYF. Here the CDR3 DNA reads TGTGCCAGCACCCAAAGTGTGGCGCCTAGCACAGATACGCAGTATTTT.

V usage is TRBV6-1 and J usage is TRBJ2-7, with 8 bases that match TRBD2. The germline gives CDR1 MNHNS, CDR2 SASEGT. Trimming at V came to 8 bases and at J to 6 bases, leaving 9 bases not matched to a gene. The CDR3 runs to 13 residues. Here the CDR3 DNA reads TGTGCCAGCCGCGGGGGGCCAGCTCGCGAGCAGTACGTC. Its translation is CASRGGPAREQYV.

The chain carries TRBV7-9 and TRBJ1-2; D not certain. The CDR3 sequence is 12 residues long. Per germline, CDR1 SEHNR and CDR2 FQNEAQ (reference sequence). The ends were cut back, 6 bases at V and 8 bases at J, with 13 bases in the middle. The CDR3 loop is CASSLVPGGYTF. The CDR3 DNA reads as TGTGCCAGCAGTCTTGTCCCGGGAGGCTACACCTTC.

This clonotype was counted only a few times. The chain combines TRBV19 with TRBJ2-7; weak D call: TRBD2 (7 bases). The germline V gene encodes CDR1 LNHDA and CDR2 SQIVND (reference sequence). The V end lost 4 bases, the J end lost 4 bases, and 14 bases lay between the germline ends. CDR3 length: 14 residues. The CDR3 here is CASSNWEGEYEQYV. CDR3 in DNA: TGTGCCAGTAGTAACTGGGAGGGGGAGTACGAGCAGTACGTC.

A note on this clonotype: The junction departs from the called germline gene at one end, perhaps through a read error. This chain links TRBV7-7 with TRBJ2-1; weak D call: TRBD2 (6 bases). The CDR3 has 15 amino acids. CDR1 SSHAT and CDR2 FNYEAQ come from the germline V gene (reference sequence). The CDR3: CSSSPLAGSRNEQFF. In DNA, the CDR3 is TGTTCCAGCAGCCCCTTGGCGGGGTCCCGCAATGAGCAGTTCTTC. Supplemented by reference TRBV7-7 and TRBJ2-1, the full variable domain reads GAGVSQSPRYKVTKRGQDVTLRCDPISSHATLYWYQQALGQGPEFLTYFNYEAQPDKSGLPSDRFSAERPEGSISTLTIQRTEQRDSAMYRCSSSPLAGSRNEQFFGPGTRLTVL.

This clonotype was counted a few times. The CDR3 DNA sequence: TGTGCCACCAGTGCCGGGGGCTCTAACTATGGCTACACCTTC. This sequence encodes CATSAGGSNYGYTF. The V gene is TRBV24-1, the J gene TRBJ1-2; D possibly corresponds to TRBD1 (6 bases). The CDR3 spans 14 residues. The V gene's germline CDR1 is KGHDR and CDR2 SFDVKD. V dropped 5 bases and J dropped 0 bases, with 9 bases sitting between them.

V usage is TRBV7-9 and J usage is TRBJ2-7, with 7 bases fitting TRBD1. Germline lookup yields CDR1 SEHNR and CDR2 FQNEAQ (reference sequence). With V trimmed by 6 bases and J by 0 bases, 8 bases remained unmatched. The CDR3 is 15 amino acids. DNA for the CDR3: TGTGCCAGCAGTGACCTTGGGACAGCCTCCTACGAGCAGTACGTC. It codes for CASSDLGTASYEQYV.

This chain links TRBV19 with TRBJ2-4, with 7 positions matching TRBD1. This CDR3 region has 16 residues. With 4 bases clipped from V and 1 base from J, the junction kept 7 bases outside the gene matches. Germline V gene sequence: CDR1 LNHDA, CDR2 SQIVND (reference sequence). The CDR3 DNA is TGTGCCAGTAGTACGCGACAGGGATCGGCCAAAAACATTCAGTACTTC. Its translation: CASSTRQGSAKNIQYF.

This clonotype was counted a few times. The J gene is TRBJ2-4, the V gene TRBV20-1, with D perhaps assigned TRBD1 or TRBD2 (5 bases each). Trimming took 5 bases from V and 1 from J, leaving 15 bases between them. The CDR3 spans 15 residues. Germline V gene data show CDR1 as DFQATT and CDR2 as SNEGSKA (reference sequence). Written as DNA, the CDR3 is TGCAGTGCTCCTCTCCCGGGGCGGGCCAAAAACATTCAGTACTTC. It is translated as CSAPLPGRAKNIQYF.

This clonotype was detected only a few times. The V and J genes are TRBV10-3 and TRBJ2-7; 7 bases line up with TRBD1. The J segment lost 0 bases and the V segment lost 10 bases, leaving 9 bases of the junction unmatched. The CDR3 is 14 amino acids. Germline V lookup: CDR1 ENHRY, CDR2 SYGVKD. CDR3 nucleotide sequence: TGTGCCACAGGGCCGACAGGGAGCTCCTACGAGCAGTACGTC. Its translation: CATGPTGSSYEQYV.

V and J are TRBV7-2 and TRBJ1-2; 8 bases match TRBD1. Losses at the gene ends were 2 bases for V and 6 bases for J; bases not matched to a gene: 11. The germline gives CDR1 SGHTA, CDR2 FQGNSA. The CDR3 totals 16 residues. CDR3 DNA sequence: TGTGCCAGCAGCTTAAGACGTCAGGGGGCGGTAGATGGCTACACCTTC. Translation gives CASSLRRQGAVDGYTF.

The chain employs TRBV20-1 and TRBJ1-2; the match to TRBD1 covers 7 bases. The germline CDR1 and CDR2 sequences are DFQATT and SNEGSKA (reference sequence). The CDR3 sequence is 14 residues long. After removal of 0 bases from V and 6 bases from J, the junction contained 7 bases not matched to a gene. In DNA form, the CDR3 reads TGCAGTGCTAGAGAAAGGGGGCAAGGGGATGGCTACACCTTC. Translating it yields CSARERGQGDGYTF.

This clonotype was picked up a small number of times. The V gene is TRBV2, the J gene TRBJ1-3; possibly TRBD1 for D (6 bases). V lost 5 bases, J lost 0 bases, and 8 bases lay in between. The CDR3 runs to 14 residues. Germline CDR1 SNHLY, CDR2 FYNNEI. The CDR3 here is CASSNRASGNTIYF. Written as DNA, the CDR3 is TGTGCCAGCAGTAACAGGGCCTCTGGAAACACCATATATTTT.

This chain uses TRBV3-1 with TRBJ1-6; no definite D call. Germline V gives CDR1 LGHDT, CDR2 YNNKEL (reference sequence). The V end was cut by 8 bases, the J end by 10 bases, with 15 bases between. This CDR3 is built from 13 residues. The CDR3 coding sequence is TGTGCCAGCCGTCCGAGATGGGAATCACCCCTCCACTTT. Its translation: CASRPRWESPLHF.

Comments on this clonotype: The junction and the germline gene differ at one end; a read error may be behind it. In DNA, the CDR3 is TGTGCCAGCATAGGACTAGCCGGTGGAGAGACCCCGTACTTC. It codes for CASIGLAGGETPYF. The rearrangement joins TRBV2 to TRBJ2-5, with 8 positions matching TRBD2. Germline V gene lookup returns CDR1 SNHLY and CDR2 FYNNEI. The CDR3 loop spans 14 amino acids.

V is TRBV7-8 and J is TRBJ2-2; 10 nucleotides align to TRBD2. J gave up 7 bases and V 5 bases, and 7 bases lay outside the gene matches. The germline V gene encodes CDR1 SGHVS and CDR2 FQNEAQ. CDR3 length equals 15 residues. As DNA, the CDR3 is TGTGCCAGCAGCAACCTAGCGGGGGCAGTCGGGGAGCTGTTTTTT. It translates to CASSNLAGAVGELFF.

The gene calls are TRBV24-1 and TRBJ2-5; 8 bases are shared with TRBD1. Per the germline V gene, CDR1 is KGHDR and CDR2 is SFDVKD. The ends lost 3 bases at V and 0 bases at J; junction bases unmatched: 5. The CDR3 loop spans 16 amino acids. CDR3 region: CATSDAGGGHQETQYF. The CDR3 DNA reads TGTGCCACCAGTGATGCAGGGGGCGGCCACCAAGAGACCCAGTACTTC.

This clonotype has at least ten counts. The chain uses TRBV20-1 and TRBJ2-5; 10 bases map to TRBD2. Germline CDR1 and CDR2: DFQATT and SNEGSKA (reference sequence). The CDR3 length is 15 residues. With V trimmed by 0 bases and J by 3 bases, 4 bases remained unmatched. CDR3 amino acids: CSARDRGTSEETQYF. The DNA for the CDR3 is TGCAGTGCTAGAGATCGCGGGACTAGCGAAGAGACCCAGTACTTC.

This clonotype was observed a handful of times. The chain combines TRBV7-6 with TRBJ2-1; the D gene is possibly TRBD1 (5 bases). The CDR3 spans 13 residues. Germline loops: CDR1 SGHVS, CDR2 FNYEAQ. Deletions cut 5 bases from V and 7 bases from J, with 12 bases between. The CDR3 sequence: CASSQQAGNEQFF. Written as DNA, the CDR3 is TGTGCCAGCAGCCAACAGGCAGGTAATGAGCAGTTCTTC.

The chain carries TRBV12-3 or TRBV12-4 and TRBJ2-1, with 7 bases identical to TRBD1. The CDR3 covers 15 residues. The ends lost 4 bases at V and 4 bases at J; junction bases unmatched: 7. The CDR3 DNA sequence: TGTGCCAGCAGTTCCCAGGACAGGTTATACAATGAGCAGTTCTTC. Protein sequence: CASSSQDRLYNEQFF.

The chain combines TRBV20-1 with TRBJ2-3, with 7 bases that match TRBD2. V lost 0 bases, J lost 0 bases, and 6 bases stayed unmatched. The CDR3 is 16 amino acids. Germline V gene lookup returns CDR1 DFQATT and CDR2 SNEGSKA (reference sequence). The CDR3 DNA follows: TGCAGTGCTAGAGATCGAGCGGGACTTAGCACAGATACGCAGTATTTT. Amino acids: CSARDRAGLSTDTQYF.

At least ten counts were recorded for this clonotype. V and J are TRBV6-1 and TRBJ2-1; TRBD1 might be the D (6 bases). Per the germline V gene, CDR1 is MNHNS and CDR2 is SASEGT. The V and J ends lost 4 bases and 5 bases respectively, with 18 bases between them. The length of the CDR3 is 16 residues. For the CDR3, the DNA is TGTGCCAGCAGTGGGTTCCTTGGACAGACGAACAATGAGCAGTTCTTC. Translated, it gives CASSGFLGQTNNEQFF.

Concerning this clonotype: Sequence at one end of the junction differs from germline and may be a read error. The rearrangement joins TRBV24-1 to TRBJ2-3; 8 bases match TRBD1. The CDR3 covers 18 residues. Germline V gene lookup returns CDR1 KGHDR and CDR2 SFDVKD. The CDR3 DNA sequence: TGTTCCACCAGTGATTTGGCCTGGGAGCAGGGGGCTTCAGATACGCAGTATTTT. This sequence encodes CSTSDLAWEQGASDTQYF.

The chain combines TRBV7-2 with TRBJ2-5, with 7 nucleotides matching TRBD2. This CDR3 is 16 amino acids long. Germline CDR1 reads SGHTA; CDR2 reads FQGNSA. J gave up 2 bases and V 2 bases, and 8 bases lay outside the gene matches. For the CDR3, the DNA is TGTGCCAGCAGCTTAAAGGGTGGGCGGGGGCAAGAGACCCAGTACTTC. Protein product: CASSLKGGRGQETQYF.

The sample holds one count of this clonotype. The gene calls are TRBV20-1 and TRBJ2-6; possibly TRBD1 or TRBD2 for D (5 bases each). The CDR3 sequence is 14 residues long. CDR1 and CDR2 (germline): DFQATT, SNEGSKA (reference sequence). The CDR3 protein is CSAGAFSGANVLTF. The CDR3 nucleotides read TGCAGCGCCGGGGCCTTCTCTGGGGCCAACGTCCTGACTTTC.

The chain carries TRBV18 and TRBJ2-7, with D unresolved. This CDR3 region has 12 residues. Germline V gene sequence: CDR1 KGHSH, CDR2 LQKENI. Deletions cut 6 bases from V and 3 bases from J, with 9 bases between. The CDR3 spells CASSIIGYEQYV. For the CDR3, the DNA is TGTGCCAGCTCGATCATTGGCTACGAGCAGTACGTC.

CDR3 amino acids: CASSPTGTGGPYEQYV. The CDR3 DNA reads as TGTGCCAGCAGTCCAACCGGGACCGGGGGCCCCTACGAGCAGTACGTC. V and J are TRBV28 and TRBJ2-7; TRBD1 or TRBD2 may be the D gene (6 bases each). CDR1 and CDR2 from the germline V gene are MDHEN and SYDVKM. The V end was cut by 5 bases, the J end by 2 bases, with 19 bases between. The CDR3 covers 16 residues.

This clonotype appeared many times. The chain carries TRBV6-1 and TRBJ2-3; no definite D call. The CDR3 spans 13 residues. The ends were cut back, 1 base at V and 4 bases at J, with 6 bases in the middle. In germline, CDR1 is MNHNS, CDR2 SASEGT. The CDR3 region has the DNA TGTGCCAGCAGTGAAGAAGGCGCAGATACGCAGTATTTT. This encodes CASSEEGADTQYF.

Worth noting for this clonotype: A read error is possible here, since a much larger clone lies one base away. In nucleotides, the CDR3 is TGTGCCAGCAGCTCCACTTGGGTGGCGGGGGGGGTAAACACTGAAGCTTTCTTT. This translates into CASSSTWVAGGVNTEAFF. This chain links TRBV7-2 with TRBJ1-1; D perhaps matches TRBD1 (5 bases). The CDR3 length is 18 residues. Per germline, CDR1 SGHTA and CDR2 FQGNSA. V was cut by 4 bases and J by 2 bases, with 23 bases left in between.